The next 11 T cell receptor beta chains were all read from a single sample in a study of blood T cells in healthy people across ages. The use of a sample-barcoded 5' primer and a J-beta primer mix characterized a second PCR of about 7 to 12 cycles. TCRdb used MiXCR to reprocess the 5' RACE reads, holding one entry per CDR3 protein. The sample lists 1.5 million to 2 million distinct CDR3 sequences, roughly two fifths seen once, with 20% to 25% in the top ten. Sequencing was carried out using blood. The receptors were sampled from a human donor in good health.

This clonotype was counted a few times. J is TRBJ1-1 and V is TRBV5-1; D gene uncertain. Germline V lookup: CDR1 SGHRS, CDR2 YFSETQ. The CDR3 consists of 14 residues. Trimming removed 2 bases at V and 1 base at J, with 9 bases between. The CDR3 here is CASSFAGRNTEAFF. The CDR3 coding sequence is TGCGCCAGCAGCTTTGCAGGCAGGAACACTGAAGCTTTCTTT.

This chain links TRBV5-1 with TRBJ1-1, with 12 bases that match TRBD1. V lost 0 bases to trimming and J lost 4 bases; unmatched junction nucleotides: 1. The CDR3 consists of 15 residues. Germline assignment: CDR1 SGHRS and CDR2 YFSETQ. CDR3 sequence: CASSLAGQGATEAFF. CDR3 DNA sequence: TGCGCCAGCAGCTTGGCGGGACAGGGGGCCACTGAAGCTTTCTTT.

This CDR3 is CASSKTGLAFF. CDR3 nucleotide sequence: TGTGCCAGCAGCAAAACAGGGTTGGCTTTCTTT. The chain carries TRBV13 and TRBJ1-1; tentatively, D is TRBD1 (6 bases). Trimming shortened V by 5 bases and J by 11 bases, and 12 bases separated the two germline ends. The CDR3 has 11 amino acids. Germline V gene lookup returns CDR1 PRHDT and CDR2 FYEKMQ (reference sequence).

The rearrangement links TRBV7-3 to TRBJ2-3; 9 bases line up with TRBD1. The germline gives CDR1 SGHTA, CDR2 FQGTGA. The CDR3 consists of 15 residues. V shed 8 bases, J shed 2 bases, and the junction held 8 bases outside the gene matches. The CDR3 reads CASESGTGTTDTQYF. The CDR3 coding sequence is TGTGCCAGCGAGTCCGGGACAGGGACCACAGATACGCAGTATTTT.

CDR3 loop: CASSQTGIQPQHF. The DNA of the CDR3 is TGTGCCAGCAGCCAAACGGGGATTCAGCCCCAGCATTTT. The rearrangement joins TRBV3-1 to TRBJ1-5; D call uncertain. V shed 2 bases and J shed 6 bases, with 8 bases lying between them. This CDR3 contains 13 residues. Germline loops: CDR1 LGHDT, CDR2 YNNKEL (reference sequence). Full variable domain (remainder filled in from reference TRBV3-1 and TRBJ1-5): DTAVSQTPKYLVTQMGNDKSIKCEQNLGHDTMYWYKQDSKKFLKIMFSYNNKELIINETVPNRFSPKSPDKAHLNLHINSLELGDSAVYFCASSQTGIQPQHFGDGTRLSIL.

Only a few counts were recorded for this clonotype. This chain's CDR3 is CASSQGSSQSSYEQYF. The DNA of the CDR3 is TGCGCCAGCAGCCAAGGGAGCAGTCAAAGCTCCTACGAGCAGTACTTC. The chain joins TRBV4-3 to TRBJ2-7, with D unresolved. The ends were cut back, 1 base at V and 0 bases at J, with 13 bases in the middle. Germline CDR1 is LGHNA and CDR2 is YSLEER. The CDR3 has 16 residues.

This clonotype has more than one count but fewer than ten. This rearrangement joins TRBV12-3 or TRBV12-4 to TRBJ2-5; D gene unclear. The CDR3 covers 14 residues. Trimming took 0 bases from V and 4 from J, leaving 9 bases between them. CDR3 bases: TGTGCCAGCAGTTTAGCGGTAGCAGGAGAGACCCAGTACTTC. This translates into CASSLAVAGETQYF.

The rearrangement links TRBV4-3 to TRBJ1-6; 7 bases line up with TRBD1. There are 16 residues in the CDR3. CDR1 and CDR2 from the germline V gene are LGHNA and YSLEER. Trimming removed 3 bases from V and 4 bases from J; junction bases left unmatched: 6. This CDR3 reads CASSHLRQGYNSPLHF. CDR3 in DNA: TGCGCCAGCAGCCACCTTCGACAGGGTTATAATTCACCCCTCCACTTT.

The chain carries TRBV12-3 or TRBV12-4 and TRBJ1-1, with unresolved D. Trimming removed 6 bases from V and 6 bases from J, with 20 bases in between. This CDR3 has 15 amino acids. The CDR3 is CASRPTVIRVSEAFF. The CDR3 DNA is TGTGCCAGCAGACCTACTGTGATTCGGGTTTCTGAAGCTTTCTTT.

The chain combines TRBV20-1 with TRBJ2-1; D ambiguous. V dropped 1 base and J dropped 6 bases, with 7 bases sitting between them. This CDR3 is 12 amino acids long. From germline, CDR1 is DFQATT and CDR2 SNEGSKA (reference sequence). In DNA, the CDR3 is TGCAGTGCTAGAGGACTCTTCAATGAGCAGTTCTTC. Residues: CSARGLFNEQFF.

With respect to this clonotype: The germline gene is not matched at one end of the junction; a read error may be the cause. The V and J genes are TRBV4-2 and TRBJ2-7; TRBD1 or TRBD2 may be the D gene (5 bases each). This CDR3 comprises 15 residues. CDR1 and CDR2 from the germline V gene are LGHNA and YNFKEQ. The CDR3 here is CANSQGFEGSYEQYF. CDR3 nucleotide sequence: TGTGCCAACAGCCAAGGGTTCGAGGGGTCCTACGAGCAGTACTTC.